This T cell receptor (beta chain) was identified during a study of blood T cell repertoires in COVID-19. Across the whole study: Both acute and convalescent COVID-19 samples were obtained from the United States, Italy and Spain.

This clone came up once. Recovered Cohort 3 donors showed two negative PCRs, clearance, or symptom resolution. Clones were sequenced by immunoSEQ multiplex PCR, and TCRdb holds only the in-frame ones, with some missing. The sample comprises 150,000 to 200,000 clones, 88% of which are singletons, and approximately 9.4% rests with the top ten. There are 15 residues in the CDR3. V was clipped by 0 bases and J by 4 bases, with 10 bases between them. CDR1 is LGHNA and CDR2 is YNFKEQ in the germline V gene. V usage is TRBV4-2 and J usage is TRBJ1-3, with D unclear. The TCR comes from a woman aged 18-29 years who had recovered from COVID-19. The sequenced material came from PBMCs or T cells enriched from blood (not recorded which). CDR3 sequence (DNA): TGTGCCAGCAGCCAAGAGAGGTCGAGAGGAAACACCATATATTTT. Its translation is CASSQERSRGNTIYF.